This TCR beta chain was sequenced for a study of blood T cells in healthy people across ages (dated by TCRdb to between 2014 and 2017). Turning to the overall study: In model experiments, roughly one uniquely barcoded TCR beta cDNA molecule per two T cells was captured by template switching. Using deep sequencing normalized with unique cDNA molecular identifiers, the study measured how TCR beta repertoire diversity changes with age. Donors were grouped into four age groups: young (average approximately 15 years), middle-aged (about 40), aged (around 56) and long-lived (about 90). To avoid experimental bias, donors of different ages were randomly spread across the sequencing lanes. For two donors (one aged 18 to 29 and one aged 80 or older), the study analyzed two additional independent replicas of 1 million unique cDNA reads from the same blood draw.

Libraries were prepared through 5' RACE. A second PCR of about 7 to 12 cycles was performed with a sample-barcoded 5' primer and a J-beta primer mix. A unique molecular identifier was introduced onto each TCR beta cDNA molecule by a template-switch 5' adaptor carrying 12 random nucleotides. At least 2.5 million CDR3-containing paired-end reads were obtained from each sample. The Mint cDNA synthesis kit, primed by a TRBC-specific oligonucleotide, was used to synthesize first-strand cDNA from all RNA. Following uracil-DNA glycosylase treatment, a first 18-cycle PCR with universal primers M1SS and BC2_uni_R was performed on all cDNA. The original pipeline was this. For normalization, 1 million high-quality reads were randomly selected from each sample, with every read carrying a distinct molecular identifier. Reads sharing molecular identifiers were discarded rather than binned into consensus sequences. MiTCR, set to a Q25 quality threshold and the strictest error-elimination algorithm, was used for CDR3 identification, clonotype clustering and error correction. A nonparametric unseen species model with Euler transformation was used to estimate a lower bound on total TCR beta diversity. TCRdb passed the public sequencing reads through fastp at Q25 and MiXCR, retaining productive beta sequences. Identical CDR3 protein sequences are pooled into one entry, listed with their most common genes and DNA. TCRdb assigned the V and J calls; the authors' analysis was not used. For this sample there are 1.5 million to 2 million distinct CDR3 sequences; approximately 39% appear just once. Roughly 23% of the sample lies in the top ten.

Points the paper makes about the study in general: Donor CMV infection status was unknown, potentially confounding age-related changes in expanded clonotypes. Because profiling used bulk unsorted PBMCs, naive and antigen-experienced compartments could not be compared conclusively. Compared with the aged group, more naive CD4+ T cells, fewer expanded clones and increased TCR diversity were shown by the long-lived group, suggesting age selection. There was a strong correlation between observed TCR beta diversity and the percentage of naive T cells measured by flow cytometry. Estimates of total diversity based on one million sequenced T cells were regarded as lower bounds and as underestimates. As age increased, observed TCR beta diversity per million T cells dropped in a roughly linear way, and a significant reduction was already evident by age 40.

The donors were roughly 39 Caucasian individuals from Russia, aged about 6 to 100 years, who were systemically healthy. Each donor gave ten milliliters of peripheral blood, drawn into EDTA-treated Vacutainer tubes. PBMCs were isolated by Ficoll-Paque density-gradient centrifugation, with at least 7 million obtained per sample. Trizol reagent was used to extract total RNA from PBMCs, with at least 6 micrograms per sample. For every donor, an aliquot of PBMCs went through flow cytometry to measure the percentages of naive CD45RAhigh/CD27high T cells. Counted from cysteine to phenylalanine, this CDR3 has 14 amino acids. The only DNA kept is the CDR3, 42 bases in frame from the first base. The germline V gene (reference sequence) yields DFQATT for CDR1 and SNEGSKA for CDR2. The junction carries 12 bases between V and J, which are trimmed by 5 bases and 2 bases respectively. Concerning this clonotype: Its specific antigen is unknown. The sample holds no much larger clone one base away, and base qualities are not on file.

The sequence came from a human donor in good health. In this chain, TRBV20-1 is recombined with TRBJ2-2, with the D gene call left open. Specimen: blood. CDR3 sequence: CSAARIGNTGELFF. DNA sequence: TGCAGTGCTGCACGCATAGGAAACACCGGGGAGCTGTTTTTT.